This T cell receptor beta chain was sequenced during a study of OX40 agonist ivuxolimab in advanced cancers. Study at large: Ivuxolimab, an agonistic anti-OX40 (CD134) antibody, was given to patients. A diagnosis of hepatocellular carcinoma, melanoma, renal cell or head and neck cancer was present in dose-escalation patients. Patients with prior anti-PD-1, anti-PD-L1 or anti-CTLA-4 therapy were eligible; approximately 37% had some. Findings and caveats of the study: Normalized T-cell clonal expansion was also low in a subset of nonresponders.

Only a few counts were recorded for this clone. Its antigen is as yet unknown. Some clones are missing from TCRdb's copy, which holds only in-frame ones; the method was immunoSEQ multiplex PCR. The sample lists 50,000 or so clones, around 80% seen once, with 9.5% to 15% in the top ten. The sequence derives from an adult with an advanced solid tumor such as melanoma, head and neck, liver or kidney cancer. The sample was CD4+ or CD8+ T cells sorted from blood, taken in a trial of the OX40 agonist ivuxolimab.

The CDR3 here is CASSSPEGGGEKLFF. The CDR3 nucleotides are TGTGCCAGCAGCTCGCCAGAGGGTGGGGGGGAAAAACTGTTTTTT. This chain links TRBV7-2 with TRBJ1-4; a weak D match, TRBD1 (5 bases). Trimming took 4 bases from V and 8 from J, leaving 17 bases between them. From germline, CDR1 is SGHTA and CDR2 FQGNSA. There are 15 residues in the CDR3.